This T cell receptor beta chain stems from a study of T cell clonotyping in hematopoietic cell transplantation. The germline gives CDR1 LGHNA, CDR2 YSLEER. The CDR3 extends over 16 amino acids. Trimming removed 1 base from V and 4 bases from J; junction bases left unmatched: 3. Measured with immunoSEQ multiplex PCR; TCRdb has only the in-frame clones, and not every one. This sample has roughly 14,000 clones; approximately 83% occur once, and the top ten carry around 4.5%. Study-level findings and limits: CD4 and CD8 repertoire contributions could not be separated without sorting. Recipient TCR diversity dropped after transplant; expanded clonotypes rose from day 30 to 180. Few recipient clonotypes overlapped donors; over 97% were de novo at given depth. Broader posttransplant TCR repertoire diversity was predicted by graft donor and pretransplant recipient Inverse Simpson Index values.

Points on this clone: What it binds is not known.

The source is a woman in her thirties or forties in good health. Some clones in this sample may be carry-over from other donors' samples. Sample: peripheral blood mononuclear cells. The chain combines TRBV4-3 with TRBJ2-3, with TRBD1 identical over 12 bases. Written as DNA, the CDR3 is TGCGCCAGCAGCCAAGCCGGGACAGGGGGCGCAGATACGCAGTATTTT. Its translation is CASSQAGTGGADTQYF.